This TCR beta chain was recorded in a study of OX40 agonist ivuxolimab in advanced cancers. Study-wide context: Patients were dosed with the agonistic anti-OX40 (CD134) antibody ivuxolimab. The diagnoses of dose-escalation patients were hepatocellular carcinoma, melanoma, renal cell or head and neck cancer.

Study-wide findings and caveats: At 0.1 to 3.0 mg/kg, CD4+ and CD8+ blood T cells expanded clonally by week 6.

Germline CDR1 reads SGHVS; CDR2 reads FNYEAQ. The CDR3 is 17 amino acids. The V end lost 1 base, the J end lost 1 base, and 16 bases lay between the germline ends. As concerns this clone: Its specificity is not known.

Method: immunoSEQ multiplex PCR; TCRdb's copy keeps in-frame clones and lacks some. The table records 90,000 to 100,000 clones, approximately 85% of them present only once. The material sequenced was CD4+ or CD8+ T cells sorted from blood, taken in a trial of the OX40 agonist ivuxolimab. The chain has TRBV7-6 and TRBJ2-5, with a possible D match to TRBD1 (5 bases). The clonotype comes from an adult with an advanced solid tumor such as melanoma, head and neck, liver or kidney cancer. Here the CDR3 reads CASSLDLESRVQETQYF. The CDR3 coding sequence is TGTGCCAGCAGCTTAGATTTGGAGTCCAGGGTCCAAGAGACCCAGTACTTC.